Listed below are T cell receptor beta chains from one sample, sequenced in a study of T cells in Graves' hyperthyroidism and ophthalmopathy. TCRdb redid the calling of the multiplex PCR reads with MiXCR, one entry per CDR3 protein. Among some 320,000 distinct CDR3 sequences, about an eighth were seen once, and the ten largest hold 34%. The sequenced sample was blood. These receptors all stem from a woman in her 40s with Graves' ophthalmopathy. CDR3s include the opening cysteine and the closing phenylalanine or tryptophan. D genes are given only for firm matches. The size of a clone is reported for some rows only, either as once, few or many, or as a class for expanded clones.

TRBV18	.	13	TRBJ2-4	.	CASSPDSKNIQYF	TGTGCCAGCTCACCGGACAGTAAAAACATTCAGTACTTC
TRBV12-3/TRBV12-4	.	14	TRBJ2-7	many	CASSSSRGIGEQYF	TGTGCCAGCAGTTCGTCCAGGGGAATAGGCGAGCAGTACTTC
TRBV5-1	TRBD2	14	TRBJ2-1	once	CASSPAAGANEQFF	TGCGCCAGCAGCCCTGCAGCGGGGGCCAATGAGCAGTTCTTC
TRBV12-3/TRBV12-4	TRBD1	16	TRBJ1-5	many	CASSHRGQGASQPQHF	TGTGCCAGCAGTCACCGGGGGCAGGGGGCGAGTCAGCCCCAGCATTTT
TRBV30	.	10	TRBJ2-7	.	CAWSRQEQYF	TGTGCCTGGAGTAGGCAGGAGCAGTACTTC
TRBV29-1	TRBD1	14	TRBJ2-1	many	CSVRGQGANNEQFF	TGCAGCGTAAGAGGACAGGGGGCCAACAATGAGCAGTTCTTC
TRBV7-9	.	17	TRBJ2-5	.	CASSLGLFSGPTETQYF	TGTGCCAGCAGCTTAGGGCTATTTTCGGGTCCCACGGAGACCCAGTACTTC
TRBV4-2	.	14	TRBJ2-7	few	CASSQVSTTYEQYF	TGTGCCAGCAGCCAAGTTTCAACCACCTACGAGCAGTACTTC
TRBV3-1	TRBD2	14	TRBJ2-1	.	CASSLPSGSNEQFF	TGTGCCAGCAGCCTTCCTAGCGGGAGCAATGAGCAGTTCTTC
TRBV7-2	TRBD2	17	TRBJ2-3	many	CASSSTSGGSSTDTQYF	TGTGCCAGCAGTTCGACTAGCGGGGGGTCTAGCACAGATACGCAGTATTTT
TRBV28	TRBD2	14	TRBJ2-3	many	CASTELAGGDTQYF	TGTGCCAGCACTGAACTAGCGGGGGGCGATACGCAGTATTTT
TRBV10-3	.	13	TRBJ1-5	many	CAINSHSNQPQHF	TGTGCCATCAACAGCCATAGCAATCAGCCCCAGCATTTT
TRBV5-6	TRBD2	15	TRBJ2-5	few	CASRVRGGFGETQYF	TGTGCCAGCAGGGTTCGGGGGGGCTTTGGTGAGACCCAGTACTTC
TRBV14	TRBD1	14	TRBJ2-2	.	CASSQTGDTGELFF	TGTGCCAGCAGCCAGACAGGGGACACCGGGGAGCTGTTTTTT
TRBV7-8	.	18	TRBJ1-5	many	CASSFKVSGHGGSQPQHF	TGTGCCAGCAGCTTTAAGGTCTCCGGACATGGGGGTTCTCAGCCCCAGCATTTT
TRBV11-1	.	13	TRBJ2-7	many	CASSHGSRYEQYF	TGTGCCAGCAGCCATGGGAGTCGCTACGAGCAGTACTTC
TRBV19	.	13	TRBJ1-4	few	CASKMGGLEKLFF	TGTGCCAGTAAAATGGGAGGATTAGAAAAACTGTTTTTT
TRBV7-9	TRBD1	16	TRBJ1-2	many	CASSPLTRGQAKGYTF	TGTGCCAGCAGCCCTCTTACCCGGGGACAGGCAAAAGGCTACACCTTC
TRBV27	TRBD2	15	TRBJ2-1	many	CASSLKRDYLLEQFF	TGTGCCAGCAGTTTAAAAAGGGACTACCTCCTAGAGCAGTTCTTC
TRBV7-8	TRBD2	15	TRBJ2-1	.	CASSLPAGAYNEQFF	TGTGCCAGCAGTCTGCCAGCGGGGGCGTACAATGAGCAGTTCTTC
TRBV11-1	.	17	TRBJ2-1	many	CASSLERATWRTNEQFF	TGTGCCAGCAGCTTAGAACGGGCCACCTGGCGGACCAATGAGCAGTTCTTC
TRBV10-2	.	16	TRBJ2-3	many	CASSEVSGGTPDTQYF	TGCGCCAGCAGTGAAGTTTCTGGCGGAACCCCAGATACGCAGTATTTT
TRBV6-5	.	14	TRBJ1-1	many	CASSYSGMNTEAFF	TGTGCCAGCAGTTACTCAGGAATGAACACTGAAGCTTTCTTT
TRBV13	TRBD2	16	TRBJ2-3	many	CASSKMTSSSTDTQYF	TGTGCCAGCAGCAAGATGACTAGCTCTAGCACAGATACGCAGTATTTT
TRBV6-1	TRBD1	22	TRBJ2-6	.	CASNFPTQTGGAVGTGANVLTF	TGTGCCAGCAATTTTCCGACACAAACAGGGGGCGCGGTCGGGACTGGGGCCAACGTCCTGACTTTC
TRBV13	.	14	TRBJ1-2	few	CASSPWDLRRGYTF	TGTGCCAGCAGCCCCTGGGACCTCCGGAGGGGCTACACCTTC
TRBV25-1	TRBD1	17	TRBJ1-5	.	CASSDGQGAFDNQPQHF	TGTGCCAGCAGTGACGGACAGGGGGCTTTTGACAATCAGCCCCAGCATTTT
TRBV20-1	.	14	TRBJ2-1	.	CSARGLYVYNEQFF	TGCAGTGCTAGAGGGCTATATGTCTACAATGAGCAGTTCTTC
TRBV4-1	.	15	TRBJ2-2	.	CASSHGGPYTGELFF	TGCGCCAGCAGCCATGGGGGGCCTTACACCGGGGAGCTGTTTTTT
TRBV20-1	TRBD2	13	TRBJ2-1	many	CSARRTSGREQFF	TGCAGTGCCCGTCGGACTAGCGGAAGGGAGCAGTTCTTC
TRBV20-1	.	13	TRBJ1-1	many	CSAGVLGNTEAFF	TGCAGTGCTGGGGTTCTAGGGAACACTGAAGCTTTCTTT
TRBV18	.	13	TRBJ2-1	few	CASSPPASGEQFF	TGTGCCAGCTCACCACCGGCCTCGGGGGAGCAGTTCTTC
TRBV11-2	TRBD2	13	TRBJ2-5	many	CASSPRGEGTQYF	TGTGCCAGCAGCCCCCGGGGGGAGGGGACCCAGTACTTC
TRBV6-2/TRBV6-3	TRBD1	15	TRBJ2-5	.	CASSRTGNLVKTQYF	TGTGCCAGCAGTAGGACAGGGAATCTCGTAAAGACCCAGTACTTC
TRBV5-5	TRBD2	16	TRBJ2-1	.	CATARLAGGSYNEQFF	TGTGCCACCGCCCGCCTAGCGGGGGGGTCCTACAATGAGCAGTTCTTC
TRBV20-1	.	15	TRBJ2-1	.	CSARRRVTAYNEQFF	TGCAGTGCTAGGCGCCGGGTTACAGCCTACAATGAGCAGTTCTTC
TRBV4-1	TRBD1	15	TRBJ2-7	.	CASSLGQGARYEQYF	TGCGCCAGCAGCCTGGGACAGGGGGCTAGGTACGAGCAGTACTTC
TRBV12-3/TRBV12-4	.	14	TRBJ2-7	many	CASSQGWQSYEQYF	TGTGCCAGCAGTCAGGGGTGGCAGAGCTACGAGCAGTACTTC
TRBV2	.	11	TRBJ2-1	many	CASSGQHEQFF	TGTGCCAGCAGTGGCCAGCATGAGCAGTTCTTC
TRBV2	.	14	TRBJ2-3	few	CASSGVVTTDTQYF	TGTGCCAGCAGTGGAGTAGTCACCACAGATACGCAGTATTTT
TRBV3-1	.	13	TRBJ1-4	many	CASSQPDGEKLFF	TGTGCCAGCAGCCAACCGGACGGTGAAAAACTGTTTTTT
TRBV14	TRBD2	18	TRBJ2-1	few	CASSQDSPSGEDYNEQFF	TGTGCCAGCAGCCAAGATAGCCCTAGCGGGGAAGACTACAATGAGCAGTTCTTC
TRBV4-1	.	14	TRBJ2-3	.	CASSQDGGTDTQYF	TGCGCCAGCAGCCAAGATGGGGGCACAGATACGCAGTATTTT
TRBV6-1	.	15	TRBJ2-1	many	CASVGLGETYNEQFF	TGTGCCAGTGTAGGGCTTGGGGAGACCTACAATGAGCAGTTCTTC
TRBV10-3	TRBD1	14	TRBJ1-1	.	CAIRPGQTNTEAFF	TGTGCCATCAGGCCGGGACAGACAAACACTGAAGCTTTCTTT
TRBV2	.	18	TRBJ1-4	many	CASTSGAEGVRWDEKLFF	TGTGCCAGCACCTCCGGGGCTGAAGGGGTGAGGTGGGATGAAAAACTGTTTTTT
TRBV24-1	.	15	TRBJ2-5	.	CATSDLKDPEKTQYF	TGTGCCACCAGTGATTTGAAGGACCCCGAGAAGACCCAGTACTTC
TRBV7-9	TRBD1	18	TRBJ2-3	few	CASTDSGTGFFSTDTQYF	TGTGCCAGCACCGACTCCGGGACAGGGTTTTTTAGCACAGATACGCAGTATTTT
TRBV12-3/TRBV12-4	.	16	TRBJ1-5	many	CASSFFSGGSDQPQHF	TGTGCCAGCAGTTTTTTTTCGGGGGGTAGCGATCAGCCCCAGCATTTT
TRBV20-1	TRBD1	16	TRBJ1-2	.	CSAPGTGGRWGYGYTF	TGCAGTGCCCCCGGGACAGGGGGAAGATGGGGCTATGGCTACACCTTC
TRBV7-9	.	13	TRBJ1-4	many	CASSRGSSEKLFF	TGTGCCAGCTCCCGGGGGTCGTCGGAAAAACTGTTTTTT